Shown below are 14 T cell receptor beta chains from a single sample sequenced in a study of CD8+CD57+ T cells in acquired aplastic anemia. Profiling of TCR beta VDJ combinations and CDR3 sequences used genomic DNA as template. TCRdb reprocessed the reads via MiXCR and lists one record per CDR3 protein. The repertoire holds a few hundred thousand distinct CDR3 sequences, about 50% seen once, with 1% to 1.5% in the top ten. Patients who underwent sequencing had shown CD8+CD57+ cell expansion by flow cytometry. The sample taken for sequencing was sorted CD4+, CD8+, or CD8+CD57+ T cells (not recorded which) from PBMCs. The receptor set was obtained from a human donor with aplastic anemia.

This chain connects TRBV2 to TRBJ2-2; 8 bases match TRBD2. From germline, CDR1 is SNHLY and CDR2 FYNNEI. Trimming at V came to 3 bases and at J to 6 bases, leaving 3 bases not matched to a gene. The CDR3 extends over 14 amino acids. The CDR3 here is CASSDFGGAGELFF. The CDR3 bases are TGTGCCAGCAGTGACTTCGGGGGGGCCGGGGAGCTGTTTTTT.

The chain joins TRBV25-1 to TRBJ2-7, with a weak D call TRBD1 (6 bases). The V gene lost 6 bases and the J gene lost 12 bases, with 21 bases spanning the gap. The germline V gene has CDR1 MGHDK and CDR2 SYGVNS. The CDR3 loop spans 13 amino acids. The CDR3 nucleotides are TGTGCCAGCAGCCCGGGGACATCCCGTTCGAGGTACTTC. Its translation is CASSPGTSRSRYF.

The chain is built from TRBV29-1 and TRBJ2-7; D possibly uses TRBD1 or TRBD2 (5 bases each). Looked up from germline, CDR1 is SQVTM and CDR2 is ANQGSEA. V was clipped by 0 bases and J by 1 base, with 7 bases between them. The CDR3 runs 13 residues. The CDR3 loop is CSVEEGRSYEQYF. The CDR3 DNA follows: TGCAGCGTTGAAGAGGGACGGTCCTACGAGCAGTACTTC.

This clonotype occurred many times. The chain recombines TRBV5-8 with TRBJ2-1; no clear D. V was clipped by 0 bases and J by 1 base, with 8 bases between them. This CDR3 is 15 amino acids long. Germline CDR1 reads SGHTS; CDR2 reads YDEGEE. CDR3 DNA sequence: TGTGCCAGCAGCTTGGTAGGTGATTCCTACAATGAGCAGTTCTTC. Translation: CASSLVGDSYNEQFF.

The rearrangement joins TRBV5-1 to TRBJ2-5; D possibly uses TRBD1 or TRBD2 (6 bases each). Germline values: CDR1 SGHRS, CDR2 YFSETQ. V was cut by 0 bases and J by 3 bases, with 15 bases left in between. The CDR3 totals 16 residues. This chain's CDR3 is CASSLASRGDKETQYF. CDR3 DNA sequence: TGCGCCAGCAGCTTGGCATCTCGCGGGGACAAAGAGACCCAGTACTTC. The entire variable domain, with the rest obtained from reference TRBV5-1 and TRBJ2-5, is as follows: KAGVTQTPRYLIKTRGQQVTLSCSPISGHRSVSWYQQTPGQGLQFLFEYFSETQRNKGNFPGRFSGRQFSNSRSEMNVSTLELGDSALYLCASSLASRGDKETQYFGPGTRLLVL.

Many counts were recorded for this clonotype. The chain carries TRBV5-1 and TRBJ1-2; the match to TRBD1 covers 8 bases. This CDR3 is built from 13 residues. V shed 9 bases and J 6 bases; nucleotides not matched to a gene: 10. From germline, CDR1 is SGHRS and CDR2 YFSETQ. The CDR3 DNA sequence: TGCGCCAATACGGACAGGGAAAACCATGGCTACACCTTC. As protein: CANTDRENHGYTF.

This chain uses TRBV20-1 with TRBJ2-5; D uncertain. The assigned J gene may be wrong: the sequence end matches TRBJ2-1 better. The CDR3 sequence is 15 residues long. Germline CDR1 reads DFQATT; CDR2 reads SNEGSKA (reference sequence). The DNA of the CDR3 is TGCAGTACAGTGGGTGATGCCCCTCCCTACAATGAGCAGTTCTTC. It is translated as CSTVGDAPPYNEQFF.

At least ten counts were recorded for this clonotype. The chain recombines TRBV6-5 with TRBJ2-7; 8 bases map to TRBD1. From germline, CDR1 is MNHEY and CDR2 SVGAGI. V lost 6 bases, J lost 2 bases, and 9 bases stayed unmatched. The CDR3 is 15 residues long. The CDR3 loop is CASSRSGTGAYEQYF. The CDR3 DNA reads as TGTGCCAGCAGCCGGTCCGGGACAGGAGCCTACGAGCAGTACTTC.

This chain uses TRBV20-1 with TRBJ2-1, with TRBD2 as a possible D gene (6 bases). Between the trimmed V and J ends, which lost 0 bases and 6 bases, there was a span of 15 bases. Germline V CDR1 and CDR2: DFQATT, SNEGSKA (reference sequence). The CDR3 contains 15 residues. CDR3 sequence: CSARDRETDFNEQFF. CDR3 nucleotide sequence: TGCAGTGCTAGAGATCGGGAGACAGACTTCAATGAGCAGTTCTTC.

Points on this clonotype: Possible read error: a much larger clone is one base away. The J gene is TRBJ1-4, the V gene TRBV13; D is perhaps TRBD1 (5 bases). This CDR3 has 15 residues. Germline V CDR1 and CDR2: PRHDT, FYEKMQ (reference sequence). The CDR3 reads CAGSPPGLMSEKLFF. The CDR3 DNA sequence: TGTGCCGGCAGCCCGCCGGGACTGATGAGTGAAAAACTGTTTTTT.

The chain links TRBV14 to TRBJ2-7, with 8 bases lining up with TRBD1. The V and J ends lost 4 bases and 3 bases, in that order; junction bases with no gene match: 8. The CDR3 consists of 15 residues. In germline, CDR1 is SGHDN, CDR2 FVKESK. CDR3 sequence (DNA): TGTGCCAGCAGCCCCCGGACAGGGAAATACTACGAGCAGTACTTC. This translates into CASSPRTGKYYEQYF.

Comments on this clonotype: The junction departs from germline at one end; a sequencing error may be responsible. This sequence joins TRBV7-6 and TRBJ2-7; TRBD2 agrees at 10 bases. The CDR3 is made up of 15 amino acids. CDR1 SGHVS and CDR2 FNYEAQ come from the germline V gene. CDR3 bases: TGTGCCAGCAGTCGCACTAGCGGGAACTCCTACGAGCAGTGCTTC. It yields the protein CASSRTSGNSYEQCF.

The rearrangement uses TRBV19 and TRBJ2-7, with D hard to call. The germline V gene has CDR1 LNHDA and CDR2 SQIVND (reference sequence). The CDR3 extends over 13 amino acids. The V end lost 0 bases, the J end lost 4 bases, and 7 bases lay between the germline ends. Written as DNA, the CDR3 is TGTGCCAGTAGTATAGAGGGCCGGTACGAGCAGTACTTC. It translates to CASSIEGRYEQYF.

In this sample, this clonotype turned up many times. The V call is TRBV27, the J call TRBJ1-6; D gene ambiguous. Per the germline V gene, CDR1 is MNHEY and CDR2 is SMNVEV (reference sequence). This CDR3 region has 15 residues. Deletions cut 5 bases from V and 0 bases from J, with 8 bases between. The CDR3 loop reads CASSEAGSYNSPLHF. CDR3 coding DNA: TGTGCCAGCAGTGAAGCAGGCTCCTATAATTCACCCCTCCACTTT.